These 5 T cell receptor beta chains were sequenced from one sample in a study of beta chain features in type 1 diabetes (dated by TCRdb to 2016 to 2018). Library creation used the immunoSEQ multiplex PCR assay. The entire isolated RNA was reverse transcribed using the High Capacity cDNA Reverse Transcription Kit, and thus expressed TCRB transcripts were sequenced. TCRdb stores this immuneACCESS table with in-frame sequences only. Part of the clones is absent; in the studies checked, under half of the shortfall reflects unresolved V genes, and no reason is known for the rest. Here the sample has 150,000 to 180,000 clones; about 8.1% occur a single time. The top ten constitute 0.65% of the sample. Source material: central memory CD4+ T cells from blood. These receptors all come from a man aged 18 to 30 in good health.

This clone was detected only a few times. This chain's CDR3 is CASSNTDTQYF. CDR3 coding DNA: TGTGCCAGCAGCAATACAGATACGCAGTATTTT. This chain uses TRBV6-6 with TRBJ2-3; D call uncertain. Germline V lookup: CDR1 MNHNY, CDR2 SVGAGI (reference sequence). The CDR3 extends over 11 amino acids. Trimming shortened V by 6 bases and J by 3 bases, and 4 bases separated the two germline ends.

This clone was seen a single time. The gene calls are TRBV5-1 and TRBJ2-1, with D unclear. The germline V and J ends were trimmed by 0 bases and 7 bases, with 8 bases remaining between them. Germline CDR1 is SGHRS and CDR2 is YFSETQ. The CDR3 spans 13 residues. CDR3 sequence (DNA): TGCGCCAGCAGCTTGGGACAAGTTAATGAGCAGTTCTTC. It translates to CASSLGQVNEQFF.

The CDR3 DNA sequence: TGTGCCAGCAGGTACGGGACAGCAAATGAGCAGTTCTTC. It codes for CASRYGTANEQFF. The chain recombines TRBV11-2 with TRBJ2-1, with 7 bases lining up with TRBD1. This CDR3 comprises 13 residues. Germline assignment: CDR1 SGHAT and CDR2 FQNNGV. V lost 6 bases to trimming and J lost 7 bases; unmatched junction nucleotides: 6. The entire variable domain, with the rest obtained from reference TRBV11-2 and TRBJ2-1, is as follows: EAGVAQSPRYKIIEKRQSVAFWCNPISGHATLYWYQQILGQGPKLLIQFQNNGVVDDSQLPKDRFSAERLKGVDSTLKIQPAKLEDSAVYLCASRYGTANEQFFGPGTRLTVL.

This sequence joins TRBV6-1 and TRBJ1-2, with 7 bases aligning to TRBD1. Per germline, CDR1 MNHNS and CDR2 SASEGT. CDR3 size: 15 residues. Trimming removed 10 bases from V and 4 bases from J; junction bases left unmatched: 15. Here the CDR3 reads CATTPSGTVGYGYTF. CDR3 in DNA: TGTGCCACAACTCCCTCCGGGACAGTGGGCTATGGCTACACCTTC.

V is TRBV7-6 and J is TRBJ2-7; the match to TRBD2 covers 9 bases. Per the germline V gene, CDR1 is SGHVS and CDR2 is FNYEAQ. V was pared by 5 bases and J by 5 bases, with 13 bases of the junction left unmatched. The CDR3 has 16 residues. CDR3 bases: TGTGCCAGCAGCCCCCGCGGCGGGAGGGCCGAGAACGAGCAGTACTTC. It yields the protein CASSPRGGRAENEQYF.